This entry describes one T cell receptor (beta chain). Its antigen is currently unknown. This record comes from a study of shared clonotypes between healthy human individuals. Study results and limitations: Compared with memory subsets, naive subsets generally had larger estimated richness. With a handful of donors compared, about 5% of naive CD4 clonotypes were shared. Clonotypes shared by all four sorted-subset donors had higher generation probabilities than non-shared clonotypes.

Clones were read by immunoSEQ multiplex PCR, and TCRdb kept only the in-frame ones, dropping some. The sample includes millions of clones, just over 90% of them seen just once. Positive CCR7 selection of CD45RO-negative cells yielded the naive CD8 cells, and terminally differentiated effector memory CD45RA+ cells were excluded. The J segment lost 4 bases and the V segment lost 1 base, leaving 7 bases of the junction unmatched. In germline, CDR1 is GTSNPN, CDR2 SVGIG (reference sequence). This CDR3 comprises 14 residues. The sequence was obtained from a man younger than 35 in good health. Some clones in this sample may be carry-over from other donors' samples. The chain is built from TRBV30 and TRBJ2-7, with TRBD2 matching over 7 bases. The specimen was naive CD8+ T cells from PBMCs. The CDR3 sequence is CAWSDWEGRYEQYF. The CDR3 DNA is TGTGCCTGGAGTGATTGGGAGGGCCGTTACGAGCAGTACTTC.